Each of the 13 T cell receptor beta chains below was sequenced from the same sample in a study of cytomegalovirus exposure and HLA in healthy donors. Primers for the PCR totalled 60 Vbeta and 13 Jbeta. The table came from immunoSEQ multiplex PCR; TCRdb's copy has only in-frame clones and leaves some out. Altogether 150,000 to 200,000 clones are present, 78% being singletons, with the ten largest covering 7%. Sequencing used PBMCs. The receptors shown here come from a woman between 35 and 50 years old in good health and CMV-seropositive.

The CDR3 DNA reads as TGTGCCAGCAGCCATCGCGGGGGGCCTTCTTTGGCATACGAGCAGTACTTC. The encoded protein is CASSHRGGPSLAYEQYF. The chain uses TRBV14 and TRBJ2-7, with TRBD2 matching over 8 bases. Trimming removed 3 bases from V and 4 bases from J; junction bases left unmatched: 14. The CDR3 totals 17 residues. CDR1 and CDR2 (germline): SGHDN, FVKESK.

The CDR3 protein is CAISVGQLNTEAFF. CDR3 coding DNA: TGTGCCATCAGTGTCGGACAGTTAAACACTGAAGCTTTCTTT. The genes are TRBV10-3 and TRBJ1-1, with D possibly being TRBD1 (6 bases). The CDR3 has 14 residues. Germline CDR1 reads ENHRY; CDR2 reads SYGVKD. The V gene lost 4 bases and the J gene lost 2 bases, with 11 bases spanning the gap.

CDR3 loop: CASSLIPDRGHGGYTF. DNA of the CDR3: TGCGCCAGCAGCTTGATCCCGGACAGGGGGCATGGTGGCTACACCTTC. The rearrangement links TRBV5-1 to TRBJ1-2, with 11 bases matching TRBD1. CDR1 and CDR2 from the germline V gene are SGHRS and YFSETQ. After removal of 1 base from V and 7 bases from J, the junction contained 9 bases not matched to a gene. CDR3 length: 16 residues.

The rearrangement links TRBV19 to TRBJ2-1; 8 bases fit TRBD1. CDR3 length: 18 amino acids. The germline CDR1 and CDR2 sequences are LNHDA and SQIVND (reference sequence). V was pared by 3 bases and J by 5 bases, with 15 bases of the junction left unmatched. The DNA for the CDR3 is TGTGCCAGTAGTATCCACGCAAGTGGACAGGGTGGGGACAATGAGCAGTTCTTC. Its translation: CASSIHASGQGGDNEQFF. The full variable domain, with the rest looked up from reference TRBV19 and TRBJ2-1, is DGGITQSPKYLFRKEGQNVTLSCEQNLNHDAMYWYRQDPGQGLRLIYYSQIVNDFQKGDIAEGYSVSREKKESFPLTVTSAQKNPTAFYLCASSIHASGQGGDNEQFFGPGTRLTVL.

The rearrangement uses TRBV6-1 and TRBJ1-2; D may be TRBD1 (5 bases). V was trimmed by 4 bases and J by 4 bases, leaving 7 bases between them. Germline values: CDR1 MNHNS, CDR2 SASEGT. The CDR3 spans 12 residues. As DNA, the CDR3 is TGTGCCAGCAGTGGAGACAGCTATGGCTACACCTTC. This translates into CASSGDSYGYTF.

The V and J genes are TRBV4-1 and TRBJ2-4; TRBD2 matches 10 bases. The CDR3 is 17 amino acids. V lost 1 base, J lost 7 bases, and 10 bases stayed unmatched. CDR1 MGHRA and CDR2 YSYEKL come from the germline V gene. The CDR3 region is CASSQVPPLAGVNIQYF. The CDR3 nucleotides are TGCGCCAGCAGCCAAGTCCCTCCCCTAGCGGGGGTTAACATTCAGTACTTC.

The gene calls are TRBV5-1 and TRBJ2-5; TRBD2 is a possible D gene (6 bases). The germline V gene encodes CDR1 SGHRS and CDR2 YFSETQ. The CDR3 is 13 amino acids. V lost 3 bases to trimming and J lost 3 bases, with 9 bases between them. The CDR3 DNA sequence: TGCGCCAGCAGCTCCTCGGGGGAAGAGACCCAGTACTTC. Amino acids: CASSSSGEETQYF.

This clone was detected only a few times. The chain uses TRBV6-5 and TRBJ2-2, with 8 nucleotides matching TRBD1. The V and J ends lost 6 bases and 4 bases, in that order; junction bases with no gene match: 4. CDR3 length equals 14 residues. The germline V gene encodes CDR1 MNHEY and CDR2 SVGAGI. CDR3 in amino acids: CASRGQVSTGELFF. Written as DNA, the CDR3 is TGTGCCAGCAGGGGACAGGTATCCACCGGGGAGCTGTTTTTT.

The V gene is TRBV7-9, the J gene TRBJ1-1; TRBD1 aligns across 8 bases. V was clipped by 5 bases and J by 1 base; unmatched bases: 9. Germline-derived CDR1 and CDR2 are SEHNR and FQNEAQ (reference sequence). The CDR3 has 16 residues. The CDR3 coding sequence is TGTGCCAGCAGCGAAGCGGACAGGGCGTCGAACACTGAAGCTTTCTTT. Translated, it gives CASSEADRASNTEAFF. The full variable domain, with the rest looked up from reference TRBV7-9 and TRBJ1-1, is DTGVSQNPRHKITKRGQNVTFRCDPISEHNRLYWYRQTLGQGPEFLTYFQNEAQLEKSRLLSDRFSAERPKGSFSTLEIQRTEQGDSAMYLCASSEADRASNTEAFFGQGTRLTVV.

Of note for this clone: The CDR3 end shows no conserved phenylalanine or tryptophan, and so a read error is likely. No DNA is shown, since the ends of the CDR3 on it are uncertain; the CDR3 is the one TCRdb lists. This rearrangement joins TRBV6-4 to TRBJ1-2; TRBD1, the table's D call, was not compared with the DNA. CDR1 is MRHNA and CDR2 is SNTAGT in the germline V gene. From its first to its last residue, the CDR3 has 9 amino acids. The CDR3 loop is CARGTGAQG.

The genes are TRBV5-6 and TRBJ1-2; tentative D call: TRBD1 (6 bases). The CDR3 loop spans 14 amino acids. Germline assignment: CDR1 SGHDT and CDR2 YYEEEE. V was trimmed by 6 bases and J by 7 bases, leaving 19 bases between them. CDR3 loop: CASNFLQGYFGYTF. CDR3 nucleotide sequence: TGTGCCAGCAACTTTTTACAGGGCTATTTTGGCTACACCTTC.

The chain is built from TRBV7-8 and TRBJ1-5, with D possibly being TRBD1 (5 bases). V was shortened by 4 bases and J by 2 bases, with 12 bases between the two germline ends. Germline assignment: CDR1 SGHVS and CDR2 FQNEAQ. The CDR3 totals 15 residues. In DNA, the CDR3 is TGTGCCAGCAGCTCCCTCGGGGGTGGCAATCAGCCCCAGCATTTT. Protein sequence: CASSSLGGGNQPQHF. The entire variable domain, with the rest obtained from reference TRBV7-8 and TRBJ1-5, is as follows: GAGVSQSPRYKVAKRGQDVALRCDPISGHVSLFWYQQALGQGPEFLTYFQNEAQLDKSGLPSDRFFAERPEGSVSTLKIQRTQQEDSAVYLCASSSLGGGNQPQHFGDGTRLSIL.

This clone was recorded once. At one boundary the junction diverges from the germline segment, which might be a read error. The chain couples TRBV4-1 to TRBJ1-2; no definite D call. From germline, CDR1 is MGHRA and CDR2 YSYEKL. The CDR3 extends over 13 amino acids. CDR3 residues: CAGSQDQVYGYTF. DNA of the CDR3: TGCGCCGGCAGCCAAGATCAGGTCTATGGCTACACCTTC.